This TCR beta chain was documented in a study of blood T cell repertoires in COVID-19 (dated by TCRdb to the early 2020s). Describing the broader study: Samples covering the acute and convalescent phases of COVID-19 were provided by collaborators in the United States, Italy and Spain. The samples were drawn from two sources: the first 160 participants of the ongoing ImmuneRACE study, and about 1,300 subjects contributed by 6 global collaborators. The material from the prospective study consisted of cDNA or gDNA derived from T cells, B-cell-depleted T cells, or PBMCs. Subjects who had been exposed to COVID-19, were actively infected with it, or had recovered from it provided the deeply sampled blood TCRbeta repertoires that made up the dataset. Sample metadata almost always included a de-identified subject ID, COVID-19 status, age in years and sex. Where available, HLA class I and class II types were obtained from metadata supplied by the sample provider rather than from assay-based typing. The repertoires were released in a freely available public database intended as a resource for research on the immune response to SARS-CoV-2. Here is what the overall study found, with its caveats: The amount of clinical and demographic metadata varied by source and participant and was provided uncurated.

Another Seattle source contributed samples from volunteer blood donors who had recovered from COVID-19. Whole blood was collected in K2EDTA tubes by collaborating institutions according to the institutions' own protocols. Collaborator samples were shipped for TCRbeta analysis as frozen whole blood, isolated PBMCs, or DNA extracted from either sample type. The immunoSEQ Assay, a bias-controlled multiplex PCR, was used to amplify TCRbeta CDR3 regions from genomic DNA. On the authors' methods: The number of nucleated cells in each sample was estimated from the amplification of reference gene primers within the assay. To quantify the absolute abundance of each unique TCRbeta CDR3 rearrangement, sequence reads were collapsed and filtered. For each sample, productive Simpson clonality was calculated as the square root of Simpson's diversity index over productive rearrangements. TCRdb's version of the immuneACCESS table is confined to in-frame rearrangements and falls short of the full clone set. An unresolved V gene accounts for under half of the shortfall where checked; the remainder is of unknown origin. That table gives V, J and clone size, and the DNA gave D and trimming. Here the sample has roughly 160,000 clones; around 83% occur a single time. The top ten clones comprise approximately 19% of the sample.

Of note for this clone: It lacks a known antigen. No base-level quality is on record; no much larger clone is a single base apart.

This sequence originates from a woman in her 70s who had recovered from COVID-19. Input material: peripheral blood.

The DNA sequence is TGTGCCAGCAGCCCTCCCCGCGGGTCCTATGGCTACACCTTC. Its translation is CASSPPRGSYGYTF. The chain was built from TRBV7-8 and TRBJ1-2; no D gene call is confident. V is clipped by 5 bases and J by 4 bases, and the sequence between their germline boundaries is 14 bases long. The CDR3, cysteine through phenylalanine, is 14 amino acids long. Solely the CDR3 DNA is kept, with 42 bases framed from the first base. Sequences SGHVS (CDR1) and FQNEAQ (CDR2) are obtained from the germline V gene.